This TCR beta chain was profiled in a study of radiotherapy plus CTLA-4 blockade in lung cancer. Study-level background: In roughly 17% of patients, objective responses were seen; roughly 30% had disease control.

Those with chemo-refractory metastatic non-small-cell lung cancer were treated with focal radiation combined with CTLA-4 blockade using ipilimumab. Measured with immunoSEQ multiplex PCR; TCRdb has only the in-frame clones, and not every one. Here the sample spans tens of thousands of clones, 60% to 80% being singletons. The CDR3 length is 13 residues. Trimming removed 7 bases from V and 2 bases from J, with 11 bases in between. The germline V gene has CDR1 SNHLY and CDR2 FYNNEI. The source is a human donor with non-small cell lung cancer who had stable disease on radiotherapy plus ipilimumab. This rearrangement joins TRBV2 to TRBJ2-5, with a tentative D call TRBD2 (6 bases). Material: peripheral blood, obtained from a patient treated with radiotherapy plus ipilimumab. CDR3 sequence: CASNRESQETQYF. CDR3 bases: TGTGCCAGCAACCGGGAGTCTCAAGAGACCCAGTACTTC.